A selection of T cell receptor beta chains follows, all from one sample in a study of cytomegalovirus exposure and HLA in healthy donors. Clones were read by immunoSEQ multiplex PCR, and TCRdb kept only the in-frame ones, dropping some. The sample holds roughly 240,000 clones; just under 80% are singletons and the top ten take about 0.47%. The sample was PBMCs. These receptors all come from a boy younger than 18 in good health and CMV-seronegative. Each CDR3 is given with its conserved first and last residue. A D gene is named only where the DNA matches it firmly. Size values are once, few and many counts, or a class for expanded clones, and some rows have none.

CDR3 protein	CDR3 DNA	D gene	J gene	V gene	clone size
CASSLESRGRGTEAFF	TGTGCCAGCAGCCTAGAAAGCAGGGGGCGGGGGACTGAAGCTTTCTTT	TRBD1	TRBJ1-1	TRBV14	NA
CASSLWDRGLGWDF	TGTGCCAGCAGCTTATGGGACAGGGGGTTAGGGTGGGACTTC	TRBD1	TRBJ2-7	TRBV7-2	NA
CASSLGVTHTDTQYF	TGTGCCAGCAGCTTAGGAGTCACGCACACAGATACGCAGTATTTT	NA	TRBJ2-3	TRBV7-6	NA
CASSYLARSYNEQFF	TGTGCCAGCAGTTACCTAGCTCGGTCCTACAATGAGCAGTTCTTC	NA	TRBJ2-1	TRBV7-2	NA
CASSLTRQWGLYGYTF	TGTGCCAGCAGCTTAACCCGCCAATGGGGGCTCTATGGCTACACCTTC	NA	TRBJ1-2	TRBV11-3	NA
CAWVDRAGNYGYTF	TGTGCCTGGGTCGACAGGGCTGGTAACTATGGCTACACCTTC	TRBD1	TRBJ1-2	TRBV30	NA
CASSITSGGGQETQYF	TGTGCCAGCAGCATCACTAGCGGGGGGGGACAAGAGACCCAGTACTTC	TRBD2	TRBJ2-5	TRBV9	NA
CASTPGYNQPQHF	TGTGCCAGCACACCAGGTTATAATCAGCCCCAGCATTTT	NA	TRBJ1-5	TRBV2	NA
CASSRGSYNSPLHF	TGTGCCAGCAGCCGGGGCTCCTATAATTCACCCCTCCACTTT	NA	TRBJ1-6	TRBV2	once
CASSLSGFGTQETQYF	TGTGCCAGCAGTTTGTCGGGGTTCGGCACACAAGAGACCCAGTACTTC	NA	TRBJ2-5	TRBV27	NA
CASSMRVETPRYRELFF	TGTGCCAGTAGTATGAGGGTAGAGACCCCCCGGTACCGGGAGCTGTTTTTT	NA	TRBJ2-2	TRBV19	NA
CASSIGLAAYYNEQFF	TGCGCCAGCAGCATTGGACTAGCGGCGTACTACAATGAGCAGTTCTTC	TRBD2	TRBJ2-1	TRBV5-1	NA
CASSLTANEKLFF	TGTGCCAGCAGCTTGACAGCGAATGAAAAACTGTTTTTT	NA	TRBJ1-4	TRBV7-3	once
CASSELPGQGSYEQYF	TGTGCCAGCAGTGAGCTCCCGGGACAGGGCTCCTACGAGCAGTACTTC	TRBD1	TRBJ2-7	TRBV6-1	NA
CASGGGVLNQPQHF	TGTGCTAGTGGTGGAGGGGTTCTCAATCAGCCCCAGCATTTT	NA	TRBJ1-5	TRBV12-5	NA
CASSQEINQGGEAFF	TGTGCCAGCAGCCAAGAGATCAACCAGGGGGGTGAAGCTTTCTTT	TRBD1	TRBJ1-1	TRBV14	NA
CASSRRGGVQPQHF	TGTGCCAGTAGTAGGCGGGGGGGCGTTCAGCCCCAGCATTTT	NA	TRBJ1-5	TRBV19	few
CASSAQGAGELFF	TGTGCCAGCAGCGCTCAGGGGGCCGGGGAGCTGTTTTTT	TRBD1	TRBJ2-2	TRBV7-9	NA
CASSLAGGLNTEAFF	TGCGCCAGCAGCTTGGCCGGCGGCTTGAACACTGAAGCTTTCTTT	NA	TRBJ1-1	TRBV5-1	NA
CASSFGGAGQPQHF	TGTGCCAGCAGCTTTGGGGGGGCGGGTCAGCCCCAGCATTTT	NA	TRBJ1-5	TRBV7-2	NA
CASSDQGVEQETQYF	TGTGCCAGCAGCGACCAGGGGGTGGAACAAGAGACCCAGTACTTC	TRBD1	TRBJ2-5	TRBV6-5	few
CASSVVTENTEAFF	TGTGCCAGCAGCGTAGTGACAGAGAACACTGAAGCTTTCTTT	NA	TRBJ1-1	TRBV9	NA
CASSFNRGSLEAFF	TGTGCCAGCAGCTTTAACAGGGGTTCGCTCGAAGCTTTCTTT	TRBD1	TRBJ1-1	TRBV7-2	NA
CASSSTGIEGDTQYF	TGTGCCAGCAGCTCCACGGGGATTGAGGGAGATACGCAGTATTTT	NA	TRBJ2-3	TRBV5-6	NA
CASSVGTLSNQPQHF	TGTGCCAGCAGTGTCGGGACACTGAGCAATCAGCCCCAGCATTTT	NA	TRBJ1-5	TRBV27	few
CAWSGSGSGEQYF	TGTGCCTGGAGTGGGAGCGGGAGCGGTGAGCAGTACTTC	TRBD2	TRBJ2-7	TRBV30	NA
CAISESLRVPGQAVPYEQYF	TGTGCCATCAGTGAGTCACTCCGAGTCCCGGGACAGGCTGTCCCCTACGAGCAGTACTTC	TRBD1	TRBJ2-7	TRBV10-3	NA
CASSLISGGTEAFF	TGTGCCAGCAGCTTAATTTCAGGGGGCACTGAAGCTTTCTTT	TRBD1	TRBJ1-1	TRBV7-2	NA
CSVDRKDYGYTF	TGCAGCGTTGACAGGAAAGACTATGGCTACACCTTC	NA	TRBJ1-2	TRBV29-1	NA
CASSDPPMNTEAFF	TGTGCCAGCAGTGACCCCCCTATGAACACTGAAGCTTTCTTT	NA	TRBJ1-1	TRBV6-4	NA
CASSVAAGYTEAFF	TGTGCCAGCAGCGTAGCCGCGGGCTACACTGAAGCTTTCTTT	NA	TRBJ1-1	TRBV9	NA
CASSVGPTGGDETQYF	TGTGCCAGCAGCGTAGGTCCTACAGGGGGCGATGAGACGCAGTATTTT	TRBD1	TRBJ2-3	TRBV9	NA
CASTSPRAGDTEAFF	TGTGCCAGCACCTCACCGAGGGCTGGGGACACTGAAGCTTTCTTT	NA	TRBJ1-1	TRBV27	NA
CASSVAPGQNSNEQFF	TGTGCCAGCAGTGTTGCCCCGGGACAGAATTCCAATGAGCAGTTCTTC	TRBD1	TRBJ2-1	TRBV2	NA
CASSIDSGLAVYNEQFF	TGTGCCAGCAGCATTGATTCGGGACTAGCGGTTTACAATGAGCAGTTCTTC	TRBD2	TRBJ2-1	TRBV5-6	NA